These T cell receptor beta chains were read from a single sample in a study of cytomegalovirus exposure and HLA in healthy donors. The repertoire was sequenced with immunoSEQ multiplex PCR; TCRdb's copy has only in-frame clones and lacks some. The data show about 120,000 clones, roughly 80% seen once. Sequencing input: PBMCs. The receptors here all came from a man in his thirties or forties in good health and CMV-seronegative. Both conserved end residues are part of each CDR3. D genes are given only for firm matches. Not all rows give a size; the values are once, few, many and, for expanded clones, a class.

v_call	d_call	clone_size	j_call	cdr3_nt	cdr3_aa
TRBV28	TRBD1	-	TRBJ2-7	TGTGCCAGCAGTTCCGGGACAGGGGGGTTTCGGGCCTACGAGCAGTACTTC	CASSSGTGGFRAYEQYF
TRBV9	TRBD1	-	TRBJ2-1	TGTGCCAGCAGCGTAGGGACAGGTAGGTCCGACAATGAGCAGTTCTTC	CASSVGTGRSDNEQFF
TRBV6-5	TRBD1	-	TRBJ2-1	TGTGCCAGCAGTTATTCCACAGGGGCCTCCTACAATGAGCAGTTCTTC	CASSYSTGASYNEQFF
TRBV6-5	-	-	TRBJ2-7	TGTGCCAGCAGTTACTCGGGGGGGCTCGCCTACGAGCAGTACTTC	CASSYSGGLAYEQYF
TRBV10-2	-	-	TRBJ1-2	TGCGCCAGCAGTGAGAGGGGGTCCGGCTATGGCTACACCTTC	CASSERGSGYGYTF
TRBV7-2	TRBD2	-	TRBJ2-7	TGTGCCAGCAGCTTAGTCCGGCTAGCGGGGACTTACTACGAGCAGTACTTC	CASSLVRLAGTYYEQYF
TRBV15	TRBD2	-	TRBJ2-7	TGTGCCACCAGCAGTCTCCGGGGGGGCGAGCAGTACTTC	CATSSLRGGEQYF
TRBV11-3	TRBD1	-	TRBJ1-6	TGTGCCAGCAGCTTAGGACAGGGTGATTCACCCCTCCACTTT	CASSLGQGDSPLHF
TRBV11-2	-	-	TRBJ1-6	TGTGCCAGCAGCTTAGATGTGGCCCGTTCACCCCTCCACTTT	CASSLDVARSPLHF
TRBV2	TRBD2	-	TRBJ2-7	TGTGCCAGCAGTGAAAATAGCGGGGGGGCGTACGAGCAGTACTTC	CASSENSGGAYEQYF
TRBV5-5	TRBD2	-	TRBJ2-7	TGTGCCAGCAGCTTGTGGACTTCGGGGGGGCCTCATTACGAGCAGTACTTC	CASSLWTSGGPHYEQYF
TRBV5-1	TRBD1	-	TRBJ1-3	TGCGCCAGCAGCTTGGGACAGGGTAGGAACACCATATATTTT	CASSLGQGRNTIYF
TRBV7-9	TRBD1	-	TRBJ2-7	TGTGCCAGCAGTCAACCCGGGACAGGGGGCGACGAGCAGTACTTC	CASSQPGTGGDEQYF
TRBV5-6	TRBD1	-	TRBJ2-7	TGTGCCAGCAGCTTCGGACAGGGGTCCTACGAGCAGTACTTC	CASSFGQGSYEQYF
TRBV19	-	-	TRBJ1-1	TGTGCCAGTAGTATGGAGAAGCGCACTGAAGCTTTCTTT	CASSMEKRTEAFF
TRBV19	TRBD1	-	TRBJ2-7	TGTGCCAGTATAAGGACAGGGACGAGAGAGCAGTACTTC	CASIRTGTREQYF
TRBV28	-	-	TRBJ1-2	TGTGCCAGCACCCGGGGGGCCGACTATGGCTACACCTTC	CASTRGADYGYTF
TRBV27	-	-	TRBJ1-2	TGTGCCAGCAGTCCCGACAGGCTGGGCTATGGCTACACCTTC	CASSPDRLGYGYTF
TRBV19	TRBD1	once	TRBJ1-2	TGTGCCAGTAGTATACCCCGGGACAGGGGGCGAGTCTATGGCTACACCTTC	CASSIPRDRGRVYGYTF
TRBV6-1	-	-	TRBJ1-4	TGTGCCAGCAGACAAGGGAGAGCAACTAATGAAAAACTGTTTTTT	CASRQGRATNEKLFF
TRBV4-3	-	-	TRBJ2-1	TGCGCCAGCAGCCCTACGACGGGGAACCTCTACAATGAGCAGTTCTTC	CASSPTTGNLYNEQFF
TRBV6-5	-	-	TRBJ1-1	TGTGCCAGCAGTCGTAACACTGAAGCTTTCTTT	CASSRNTEAFF
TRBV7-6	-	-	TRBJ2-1	TGTGCCAGCAGTCGACAGATCGGCAATGAGCAGTTCTTC	CASSRQIGNEQFF
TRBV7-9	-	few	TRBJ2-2	TGTGCCAGCAGCTTAGCCGGGACCGGGGAGCTGTTTTTT	CASSLAGTGELFF
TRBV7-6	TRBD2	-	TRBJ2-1	TGTGCCAGCAGCGCGACTAGCGGGGGGAGCTCCTACAATGAGCAGTTCTTC	CASSATSGGSSYNEQFF
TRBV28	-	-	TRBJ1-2	TGTGCCAGCAGTTCTCCAACAGGGGGCTACACCTTC	CASSSPTGGYTF
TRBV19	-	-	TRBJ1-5	TGTGCCAGTAGTATGAGTGGGCGGGGAACGCCCCAGCATTTT	CASSMSGRGTPQHF
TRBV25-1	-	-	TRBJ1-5	TGTGCCAGCAGTGAACTAGATCAGCCCCAGCATTTT	CASSELDQPQHF
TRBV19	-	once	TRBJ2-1	TGTGCCAGTAGGGCAAGAGGGACTGTCTACAATGAGCAGTTCTTC	CASRARGTVYNEQFF
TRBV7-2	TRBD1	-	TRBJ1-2	TGTGCCAGCAGCTTACCGACAGGGGGCGAAAACTATGGCTACACCTTC	CASSLPTGGENYGYTF
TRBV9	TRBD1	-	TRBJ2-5	TGTGCCAGCAGCGCCTGGGACAGGGGGCAAGAGACCCAGTACTTC	CASSAWDRGQETQYF
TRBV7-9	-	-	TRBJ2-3	TGTGCCAGCAGCCCTGCAGATACGCAGTATTTT	CASSPADTQYF
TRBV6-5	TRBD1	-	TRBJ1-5	TGTGCCAGCAGCCCGACAGGGGGCTTGGGTCAGCCCCAGCATTTT	CASSPTGGLGQPQHF
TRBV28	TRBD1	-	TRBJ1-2	TGTGCCAGCAGTTCTACCCCCGGACAGGCCTATGGCTACACCTTC	CASSSTPGQAYGYTF
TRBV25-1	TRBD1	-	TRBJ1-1	TGTGCCAGCAGGGACAGGCCGGGGGATAACACTGAAGCTTTCTTT	CASRDRPGDNTEAFF
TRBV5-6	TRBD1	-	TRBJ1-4	TGTGCCAGCAGCAGCACGGGACAGGGACTTAATGAAAAACTGTTTTTT	CASSSTGQGLNEKLFF
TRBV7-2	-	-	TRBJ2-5	TGTGCCAGCAGCGTCCTGGGAGGGGGAGAGACCCAGTACTTC	CASSVLGGGETQYF
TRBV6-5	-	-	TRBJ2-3	TGTGCCAGCAGTTCCAGGGGAATCACAGATACGCAGTATTTT	CASSSRGITDTQYF
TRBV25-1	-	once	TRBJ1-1	TGTGCCAGCAGTGGGGGACAAGGGAACACTGAAGCTTTCTTT	CASSGGQGNTEAFF
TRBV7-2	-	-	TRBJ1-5	TGTGCCAGCAGAGAGGGTGGCAATCAGCCCCAGCATTTT	CASREGGNQPQHF
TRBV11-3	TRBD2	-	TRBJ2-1	TGTGCCAGCAGCCTTGCGGGGGATGAGCAGTTCTTC	CASSLAGDEQFF
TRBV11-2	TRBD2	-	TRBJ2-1	TGTGCCAGCAGCTTCGGCGGGGGGGGGTCTTACAATGAGCAGTTCTTC	CASSFGGGGSYNEQFF
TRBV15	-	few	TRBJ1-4	TGTGCCACCAGCAGAGAAGGGGAAATAGCTAATGAAAAACTGTTTTTT	CATSREGEIANEKLFF
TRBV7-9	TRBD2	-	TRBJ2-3	TGTGCCAGCGGGGGGACTAGCTCAATGGATACGCAGTATTTT	CASGGTSSMDTQYF
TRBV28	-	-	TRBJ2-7	TGTGCCAGCAGTTCGTTAATATTTGGGGTCGTAGCGTCCCTCGGGTACGAGCAGTACTTC	CASSSLIFGVVASLGYEQYF
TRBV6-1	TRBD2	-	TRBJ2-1	TGTGCCAGCACCATTCTAGCGGGGGGGCCCGATGAGCAGTTCTTC	CASTILAGGPDEQFF
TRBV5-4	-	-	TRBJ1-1	TGTGCCAGCAGCACTATTACAGGGGAAGCTTTCTTT	CASSTITGEAFF
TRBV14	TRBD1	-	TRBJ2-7	TGTGCCAGCAGCCAACTAAGGGACAGGGCTAGCTCCTACGAGCAGTACTTC	CASSQLRDRASSYEQYF
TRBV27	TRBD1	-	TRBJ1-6	TGTGCCAGCAGTCCCGCTCCGGGACAGGGTTCATCACCCCTCCACTTT	CASSPAPGQGSSPLHF